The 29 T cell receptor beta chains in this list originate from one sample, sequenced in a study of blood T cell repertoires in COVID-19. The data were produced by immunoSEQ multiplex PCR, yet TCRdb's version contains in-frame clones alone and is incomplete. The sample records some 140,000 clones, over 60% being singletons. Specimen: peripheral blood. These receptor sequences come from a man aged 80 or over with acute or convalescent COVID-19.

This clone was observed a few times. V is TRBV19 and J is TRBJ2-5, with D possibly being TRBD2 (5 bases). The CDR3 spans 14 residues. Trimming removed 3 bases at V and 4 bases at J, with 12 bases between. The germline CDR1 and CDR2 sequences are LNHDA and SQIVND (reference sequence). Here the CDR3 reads CASSIVVRGETQYF. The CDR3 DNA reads TGTGCCAGTAGTATTGTTGTCCGGGGAGAGACCCAGTACTTC.

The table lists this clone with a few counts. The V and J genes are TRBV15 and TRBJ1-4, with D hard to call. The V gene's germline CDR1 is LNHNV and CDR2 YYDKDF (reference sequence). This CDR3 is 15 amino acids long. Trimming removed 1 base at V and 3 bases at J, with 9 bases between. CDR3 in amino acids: CATSRVRVANEKLFF. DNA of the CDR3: TGTGCCACCAGCAGAGTGAGGGTCGCTAATGAAAAACTGTTTTTT.

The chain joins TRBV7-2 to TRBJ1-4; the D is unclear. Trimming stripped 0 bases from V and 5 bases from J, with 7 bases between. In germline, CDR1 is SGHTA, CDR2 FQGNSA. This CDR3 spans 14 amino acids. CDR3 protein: CASSLAGVNEKLFF. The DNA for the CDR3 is TGTGCCAGCAGCTTAGCCGGGGTGAATGAAAAACTGTTTTTT.

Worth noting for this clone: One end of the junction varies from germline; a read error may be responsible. The CDR3 DNA follows: TGCGCCAGCAGCCAAGCACTAACTTCGGTCTTCTTCTTC. Protein sequence: CASSQALTSVFFF. The chain links TRBV4-3 to TRBJ1-2; D call uncertain. In germline, CDR1 is LGHNA, CDR2 YSLEER. This CDR3 is 13 amino acids long.

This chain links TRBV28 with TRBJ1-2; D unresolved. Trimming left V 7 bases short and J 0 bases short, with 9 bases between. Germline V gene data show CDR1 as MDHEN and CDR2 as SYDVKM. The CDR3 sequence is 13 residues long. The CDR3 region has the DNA TGTGCCAGCACCGGGTGGGCTAACTATGGCTACACCTTC. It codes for CASTGWANYGYTF.

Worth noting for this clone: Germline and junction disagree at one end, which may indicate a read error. CDR3 bases: TGTGCCAGCAGTGCCCGAATGGGCGCTCTCTTT. Translated, it gives CASSARMGALF. The chain uses TRBV2 and TRBJ1-1; D is undetermined. The CDR3 extends over 11 amino acids. CDR1 and CDR2 (germline): SNHLY, FYNNEI.

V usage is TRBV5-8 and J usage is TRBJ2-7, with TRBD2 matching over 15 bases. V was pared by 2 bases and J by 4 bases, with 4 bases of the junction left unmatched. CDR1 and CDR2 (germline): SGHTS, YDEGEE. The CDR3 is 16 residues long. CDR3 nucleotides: TGTGCCAGCAGCTTAGCCGGACTAGCGGGGGGGTACGAGCAGTACTTC. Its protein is CASSLAGLAGGYEQYF.

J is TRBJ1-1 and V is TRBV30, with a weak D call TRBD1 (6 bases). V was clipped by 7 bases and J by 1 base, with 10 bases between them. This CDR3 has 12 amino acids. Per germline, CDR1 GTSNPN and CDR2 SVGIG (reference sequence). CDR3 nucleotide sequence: TGTGCCTTCAGGGGCCAGAACACTGAAGCTTTCTTT. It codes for CAFRGQNTEAFF.

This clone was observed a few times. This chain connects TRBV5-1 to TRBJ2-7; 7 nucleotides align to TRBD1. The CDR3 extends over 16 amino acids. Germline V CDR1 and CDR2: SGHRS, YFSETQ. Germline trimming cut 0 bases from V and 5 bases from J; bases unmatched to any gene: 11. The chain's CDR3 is CASSLGSTGNPNEQYF. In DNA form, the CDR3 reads TGCGCCAGCAGCTTGGGGTCGACAGGGAATCCAAACGAGCAGTACTTC.

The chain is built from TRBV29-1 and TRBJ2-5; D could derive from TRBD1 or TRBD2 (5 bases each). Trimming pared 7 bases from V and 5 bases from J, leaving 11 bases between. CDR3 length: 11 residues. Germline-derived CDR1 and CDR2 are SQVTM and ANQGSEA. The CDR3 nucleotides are TGCAGCGCGGGGCCACGGGAGACCCAGTACTTC. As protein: CSAGPRETQYF.

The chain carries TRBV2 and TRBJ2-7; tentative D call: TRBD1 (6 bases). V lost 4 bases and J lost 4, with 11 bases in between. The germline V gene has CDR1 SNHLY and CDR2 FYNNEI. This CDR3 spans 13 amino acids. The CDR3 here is CASSVGHQYEQYF. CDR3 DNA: TGTGCCAGCAGTGTGGGACACCAATACGAGCAGTACTTC.

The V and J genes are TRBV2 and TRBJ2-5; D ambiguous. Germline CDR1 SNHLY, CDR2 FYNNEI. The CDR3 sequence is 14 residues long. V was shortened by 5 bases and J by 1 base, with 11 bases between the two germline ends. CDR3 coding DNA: TGTGCCAGCAGTCAGACATTACTCCAAGAGACCCAGTACTTC. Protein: CASSQTLLQETQYF. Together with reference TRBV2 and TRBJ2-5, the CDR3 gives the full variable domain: EPEVTQTPSHQVTQMGQEVILRCVPISNHLYFYWYRQILGQKVEFLVSFYNNEISEKSEIFDDQFSVERPDGSNFTLKIRSTKLEDSAMYFCASSQTLLQETQYFGPGTRLLVL.

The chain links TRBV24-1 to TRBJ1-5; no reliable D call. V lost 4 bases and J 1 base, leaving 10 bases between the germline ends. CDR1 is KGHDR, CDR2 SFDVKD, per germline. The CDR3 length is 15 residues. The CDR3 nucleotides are TGTGCCACCAGTGACCCGGGGATGAGCAATCAGCCCCAGCATTTT. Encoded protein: CATSDPGMSNQPQHF.

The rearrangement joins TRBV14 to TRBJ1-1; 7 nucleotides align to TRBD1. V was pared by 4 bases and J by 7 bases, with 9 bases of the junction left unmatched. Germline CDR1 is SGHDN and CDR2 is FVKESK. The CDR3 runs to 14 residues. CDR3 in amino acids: CASSPSTGWNEAFF. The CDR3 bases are TGTGCCAGCAGCCCTTCGACAGGGTGGAATGAAGCTTTCTTT.

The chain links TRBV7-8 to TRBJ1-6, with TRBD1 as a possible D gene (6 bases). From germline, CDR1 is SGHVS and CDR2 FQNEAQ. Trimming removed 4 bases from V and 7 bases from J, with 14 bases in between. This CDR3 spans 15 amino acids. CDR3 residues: CASSSRQDPNSPLHF. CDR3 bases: TGTGCCAGCAGCTCCCGACAGGATCCGAATTCACCCCTCCACTTT.

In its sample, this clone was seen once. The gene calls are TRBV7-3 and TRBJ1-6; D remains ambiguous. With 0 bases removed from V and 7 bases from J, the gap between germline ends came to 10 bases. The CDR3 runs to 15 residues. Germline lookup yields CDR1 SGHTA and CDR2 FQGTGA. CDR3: CASSLTGRLNSPLHF. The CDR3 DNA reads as TGTGCCAGCAGCTTAACAGGCAGGCTAAATTCACCCCTCCACTTT.

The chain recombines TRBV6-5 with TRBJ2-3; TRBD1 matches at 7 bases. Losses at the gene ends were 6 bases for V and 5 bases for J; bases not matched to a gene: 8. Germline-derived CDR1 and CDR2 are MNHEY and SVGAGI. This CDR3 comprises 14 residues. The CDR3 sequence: CASSQKGAVDTQYF. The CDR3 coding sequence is TGTGCCAGCAGCCAGAAGGGGGCAGTAGATACGCAGTATTTT.

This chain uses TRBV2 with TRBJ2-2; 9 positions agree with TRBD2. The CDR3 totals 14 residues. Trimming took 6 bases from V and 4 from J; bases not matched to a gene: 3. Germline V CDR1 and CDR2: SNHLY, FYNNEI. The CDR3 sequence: CASRSGLATGELFF. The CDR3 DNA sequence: TGTGCCAGCAGATCGGGACTAGCCACCGGGGAGCTGTTTTTT.

CDR3 bases: TGCGCCAGCAGAGTTCAGGATGGAGGAGGTGAAGCTTTCTTT. This translates into CASRVQDGGGEAFF. V usage is TRBV5-1 and J usage is TRBJ1-1; D call uncertain. The CDR3 consists of 14 residues. CDR1 and CDR2 (germline): SGHRS, YFSETQ. Trimming left V 5 bases short and J 7 bases short, with 18 bases between.

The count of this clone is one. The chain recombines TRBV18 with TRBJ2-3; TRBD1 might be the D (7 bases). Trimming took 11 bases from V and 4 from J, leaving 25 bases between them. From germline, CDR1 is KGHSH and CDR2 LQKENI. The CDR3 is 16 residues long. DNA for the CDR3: TGTGCCTCCTGCATGGAGGGGGCTTTGGGCGCAGATACGCAGTATTTT. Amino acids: CASCMEGALGADTQYF.

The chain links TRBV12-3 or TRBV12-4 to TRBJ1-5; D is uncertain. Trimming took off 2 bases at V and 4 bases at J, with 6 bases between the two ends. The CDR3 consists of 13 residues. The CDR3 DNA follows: TGTGCCAGCAGTTTAAGCCTGAATCAGCCCCAGCATTTT. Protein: CASSLSLNQPQHF.

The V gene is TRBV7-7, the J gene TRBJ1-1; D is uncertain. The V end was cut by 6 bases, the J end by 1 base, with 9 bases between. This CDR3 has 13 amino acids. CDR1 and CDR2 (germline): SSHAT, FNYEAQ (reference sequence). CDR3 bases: TGTGCCAGCAGTCCCAATCAGAACACTGAAGCTTTCTTT. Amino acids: CASSPNQNTEAFF.

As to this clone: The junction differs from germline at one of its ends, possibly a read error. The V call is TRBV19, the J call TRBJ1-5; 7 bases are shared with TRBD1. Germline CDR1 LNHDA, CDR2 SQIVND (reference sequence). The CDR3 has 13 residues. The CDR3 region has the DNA TGTGCCACTAGTGGCAGGGGGAATCAGCCCCAGCATTTT. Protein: CATSGRGNQPQHF.

The CDR3 protein is CASSSRGSGANVLTF. CDR3 sequence (DNA): TGTGCCAGCAGTTCCAGGGGTTCGGGGGCCAACGTCCTGACTTTC. V gene TRBV28 combines with J gene TRBJ2-6, with D perhaps matching TRBD1 (6 bases). The CDR3 is 15 residues long. V lost 4 bases and J 4 bases, leaving 11 bases between the germline ends. CDR1 and CDR2 (germline): MDHEN, SYDVKM.

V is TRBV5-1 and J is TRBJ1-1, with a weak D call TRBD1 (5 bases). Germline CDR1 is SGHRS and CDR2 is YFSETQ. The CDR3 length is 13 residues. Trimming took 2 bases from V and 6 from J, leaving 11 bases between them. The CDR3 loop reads CASSFGGPAEAFF. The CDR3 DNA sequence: TGCGCCAGCAGCTTCGGGGGTCCAGCTGAAGCTTTCTTT.

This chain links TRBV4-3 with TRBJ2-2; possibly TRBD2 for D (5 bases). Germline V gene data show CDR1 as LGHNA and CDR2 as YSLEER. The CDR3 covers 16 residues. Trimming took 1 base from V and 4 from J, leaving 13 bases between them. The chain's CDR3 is CASSQGTDASTGELFF. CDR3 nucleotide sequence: TGCGCCAGCAGCCAAGGGACTGACGCTTCCACCGGGGAGCTGTTTTTT.

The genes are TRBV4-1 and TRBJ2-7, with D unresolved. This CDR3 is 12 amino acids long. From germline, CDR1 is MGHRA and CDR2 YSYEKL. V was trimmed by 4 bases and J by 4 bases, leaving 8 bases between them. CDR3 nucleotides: TGCGCCAGCAGCCCGACTGGGTACGAGCAGTACTTC. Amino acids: CASSPTGYEQYF.

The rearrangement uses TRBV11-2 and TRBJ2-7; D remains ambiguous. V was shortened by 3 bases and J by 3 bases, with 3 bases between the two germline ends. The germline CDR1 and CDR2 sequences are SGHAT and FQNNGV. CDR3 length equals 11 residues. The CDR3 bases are TGTGCCAGCAGCTTTCTCTACGAGCAGTACTTC. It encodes CASSFLYEQYF.

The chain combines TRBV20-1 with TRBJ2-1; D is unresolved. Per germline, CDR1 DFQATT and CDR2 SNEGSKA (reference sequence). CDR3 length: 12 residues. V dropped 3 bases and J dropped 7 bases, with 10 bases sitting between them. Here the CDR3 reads CSASFRVNEQFF. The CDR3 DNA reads TGCAGTGCTAGTTTCCGCGTAAATGAGCAGTTCTTC.